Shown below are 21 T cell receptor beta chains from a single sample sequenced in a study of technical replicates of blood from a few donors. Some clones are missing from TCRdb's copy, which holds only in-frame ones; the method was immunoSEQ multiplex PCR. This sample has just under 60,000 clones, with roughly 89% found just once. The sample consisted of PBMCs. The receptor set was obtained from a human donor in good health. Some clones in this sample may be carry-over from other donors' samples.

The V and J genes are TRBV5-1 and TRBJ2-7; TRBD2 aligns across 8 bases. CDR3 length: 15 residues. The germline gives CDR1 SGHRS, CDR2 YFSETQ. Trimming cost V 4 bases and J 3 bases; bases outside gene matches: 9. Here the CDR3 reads CASSLKPSGLYEQYF. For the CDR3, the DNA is TGCGCCAGCAGCCTCAAACCTAGCGGGCTCTACGAGCAGTACTTC.

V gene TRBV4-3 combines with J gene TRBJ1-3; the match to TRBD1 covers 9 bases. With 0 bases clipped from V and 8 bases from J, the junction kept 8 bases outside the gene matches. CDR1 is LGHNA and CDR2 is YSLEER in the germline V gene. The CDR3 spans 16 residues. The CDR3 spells CASSQDLGQGRYTIYF. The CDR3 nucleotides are TGCGCCAGCAGCCAAGATCTTGGACAGGGGAGATACACCATATATTTT.

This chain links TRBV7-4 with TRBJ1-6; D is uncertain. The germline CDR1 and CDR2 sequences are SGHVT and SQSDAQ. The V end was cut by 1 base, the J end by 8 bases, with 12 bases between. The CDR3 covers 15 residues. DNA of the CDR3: TGTGCCAGCAGCTTAGTCTTTACGAGGGATTCACCCCTCCACTTT. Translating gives CASSLVFTRDSPLHF.

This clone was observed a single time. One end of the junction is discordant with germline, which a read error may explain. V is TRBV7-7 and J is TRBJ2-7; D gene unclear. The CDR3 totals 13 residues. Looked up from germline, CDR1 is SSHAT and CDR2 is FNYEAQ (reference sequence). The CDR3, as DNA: TGTGCCAGCAGCTTAGACTCATCCTCCGAGCAGTACTTC. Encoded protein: CASSLDSSSEQYF.

Written as DNA, the CDR3 is TGTGCCAGCAGTGGCAGGTTGACCGGGGAGCTGTTTTTT. This translates into CASSGRLTGELFF. V and J are TRBV9 and TRBJ2-2, with no clear D. Germline CDR1 and CDR2: SGDLS and YYNGEE. The CDR3 length is 13 residues. Deletions cut 5 bases from V and 5 bases from J, with 10 bases between.

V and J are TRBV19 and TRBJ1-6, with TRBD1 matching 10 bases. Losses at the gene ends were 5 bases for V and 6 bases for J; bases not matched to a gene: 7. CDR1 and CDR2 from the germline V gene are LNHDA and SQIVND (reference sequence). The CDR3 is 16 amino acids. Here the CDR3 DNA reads TGTGCCAGTAGTTTCTCCGGGACAGGGGTTAATTCACCCCTCCACTTT. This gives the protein CASSFSGTGVNSPLHF. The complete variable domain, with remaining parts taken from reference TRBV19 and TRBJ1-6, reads DGGITQSPKYLFRKEGQNVTLSCEQNLNHDAMYWYRQDPGQGLRLIYYSQIVNDFQKGDIAEGYSVSREKKESFPLTVTSAQKNPTAFYLCASSFSGTGVNSPLHFGNGTRLTVT.

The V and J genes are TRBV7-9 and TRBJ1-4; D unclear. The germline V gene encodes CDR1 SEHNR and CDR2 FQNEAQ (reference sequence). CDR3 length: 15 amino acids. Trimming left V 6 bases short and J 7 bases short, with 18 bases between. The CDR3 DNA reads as TGTGCCAGCAGGCAACTTGGTACAGTCGGTGAAAAACTGTTTTTT. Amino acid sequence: CASRQLGTVGEKLFF.

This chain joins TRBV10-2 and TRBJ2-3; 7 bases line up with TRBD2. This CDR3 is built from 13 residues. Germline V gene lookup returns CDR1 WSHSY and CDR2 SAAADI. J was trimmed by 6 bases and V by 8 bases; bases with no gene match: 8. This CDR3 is CASLGGENDTQYF. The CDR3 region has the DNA TGCGCCAGCCTTGGGGGGGAGAACGATACGCAGTATTTT.

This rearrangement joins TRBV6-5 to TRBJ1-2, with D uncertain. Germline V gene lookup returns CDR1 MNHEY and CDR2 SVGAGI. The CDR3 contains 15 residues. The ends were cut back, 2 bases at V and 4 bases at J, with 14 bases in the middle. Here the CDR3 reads CASSYHSGGSYGYTF. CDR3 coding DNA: TGTGCCAGCAGTTACCACAGCGGAGGGTCCTATGGCTACACCTTC.

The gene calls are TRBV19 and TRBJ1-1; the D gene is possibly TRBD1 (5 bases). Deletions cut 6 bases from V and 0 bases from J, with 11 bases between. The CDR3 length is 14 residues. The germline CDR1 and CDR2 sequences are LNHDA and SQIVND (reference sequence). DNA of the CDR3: TGTGCCAGTAGGGGACTATTCATGAACACTGAAGCTTTCTTT. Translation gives CASRGLFMNTEAFF.

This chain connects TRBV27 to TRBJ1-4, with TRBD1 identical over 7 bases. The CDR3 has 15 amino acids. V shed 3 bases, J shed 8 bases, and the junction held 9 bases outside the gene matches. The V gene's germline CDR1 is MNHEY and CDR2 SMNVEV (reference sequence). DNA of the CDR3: TGTGCCAGCAGTTTGACGACAGGGTATGGAGAAAAACTGTTTTTT. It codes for CASSLTTGYGEKLFF.

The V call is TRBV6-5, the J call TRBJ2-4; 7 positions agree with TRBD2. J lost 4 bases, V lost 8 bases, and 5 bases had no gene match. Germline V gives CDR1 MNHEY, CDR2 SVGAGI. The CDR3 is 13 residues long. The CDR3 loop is CASGGGNKNIQYF. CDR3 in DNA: TGTGCCAGCGGGGGGGGGAATAAAAACATTCAGTACTTC.

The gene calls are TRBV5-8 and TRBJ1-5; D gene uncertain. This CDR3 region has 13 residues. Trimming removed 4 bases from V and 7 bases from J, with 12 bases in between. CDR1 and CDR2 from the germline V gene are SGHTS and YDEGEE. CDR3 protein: CASSLHREQPQHF. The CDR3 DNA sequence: TGTGCCAGCAGCCTGCACCGGGAACAGCCCCAGCATTTT.

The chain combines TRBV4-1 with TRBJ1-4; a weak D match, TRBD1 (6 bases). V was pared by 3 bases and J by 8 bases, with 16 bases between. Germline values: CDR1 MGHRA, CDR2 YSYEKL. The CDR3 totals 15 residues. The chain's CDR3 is CASSHSGTGYEKLFF. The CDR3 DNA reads TGCGCCAGCAGCCATTCTGGTACAGGGTACGAAAAACTGTTTTTT.

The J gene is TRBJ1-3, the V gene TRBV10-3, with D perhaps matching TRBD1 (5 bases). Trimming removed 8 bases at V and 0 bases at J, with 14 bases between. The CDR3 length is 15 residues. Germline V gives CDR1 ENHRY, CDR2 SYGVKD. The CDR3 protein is CAIGRGTRSGNTIYF. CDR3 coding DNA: TGTGCCATCGGGCGGGGGACTCGCTCTGGAAACACCATATATTTT.

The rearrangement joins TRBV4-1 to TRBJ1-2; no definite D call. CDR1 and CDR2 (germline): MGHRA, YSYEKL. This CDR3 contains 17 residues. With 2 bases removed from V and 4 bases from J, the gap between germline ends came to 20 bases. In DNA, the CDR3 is TGCGCCAGCAGCCAACGTGCGGTTGCAGACGGGTTCTATGGCTACACCTTC. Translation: CASSQRAVADGFYGYTF.

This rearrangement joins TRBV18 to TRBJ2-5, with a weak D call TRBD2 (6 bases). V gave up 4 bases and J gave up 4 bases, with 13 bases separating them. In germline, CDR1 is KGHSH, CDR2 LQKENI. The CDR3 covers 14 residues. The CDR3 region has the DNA TGTGCCAGCTCACGTGGGGCCGGGAGAGAGACCCAGTACTTC. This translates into CASSRGAGRETQYF.

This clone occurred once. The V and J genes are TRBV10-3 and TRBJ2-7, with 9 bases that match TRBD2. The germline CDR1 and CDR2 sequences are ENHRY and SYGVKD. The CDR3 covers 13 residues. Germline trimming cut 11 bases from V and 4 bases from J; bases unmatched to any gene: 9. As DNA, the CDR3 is TGTGCCTCATCAGGGCGGGAGGGTTACGAGCAGTACTTC. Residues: CASSGREGYEQYF.

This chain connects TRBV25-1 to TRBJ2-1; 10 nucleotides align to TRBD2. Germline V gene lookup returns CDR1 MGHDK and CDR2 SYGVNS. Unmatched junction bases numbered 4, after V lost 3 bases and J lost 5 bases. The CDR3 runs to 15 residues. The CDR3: CASSDPTSGNNEQFF. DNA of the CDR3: TGTGCCAGCAGTGATCCAACTAGCGGGAACAATGAGCAGTTCTTC.

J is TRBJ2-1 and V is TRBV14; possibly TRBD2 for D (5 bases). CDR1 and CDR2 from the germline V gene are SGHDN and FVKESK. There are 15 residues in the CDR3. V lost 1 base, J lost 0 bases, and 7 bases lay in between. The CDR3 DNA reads TGTGCCAGCAGCCAAGTCGCGGGCTCCTACAATGAGCAGTTCTTC. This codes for CASSQVAGSYNEQFF.

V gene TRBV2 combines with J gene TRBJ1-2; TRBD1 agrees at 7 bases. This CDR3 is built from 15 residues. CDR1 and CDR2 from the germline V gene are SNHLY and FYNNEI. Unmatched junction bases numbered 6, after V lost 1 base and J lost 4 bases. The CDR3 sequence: CASSEGLRTGYGYTF. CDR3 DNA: TGTGCCAGCAGTGAAGGGCTGAGGACAGGCTATGGCTACACCTTC. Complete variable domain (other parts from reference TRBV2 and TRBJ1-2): EPEVTQTPSHQVTQMGQEVILRCVPISNHLYFYWYRQILGQKVEFLVSFYNNEISEKSEIFDDQFSVERPDGSNFTLKIRSTKLEDSAMYFCASSEGLRTGYGYTFGSGTRLTVV.